The TCR beta chain described here comes from a study of CD8 T cells in ankylosing spondylitis. This clonotype came up a few times. The antigen remains unidentified. Germline loops: CDR1 KGHSH, CDR2 LQKENI. Losses at the gene ends were 0 bases for V and 0 bases for J; bases not matched to a gene: 5. CDR3 length: 16 residues. Findings and caveats of the study: Apparently characteristic of ankylosing spondylitis blood was a TCR beta motif (roughly eight highly homologous variants). The authors reported significant enrichment of disease-linked clones in matched ankylosing spondylitis synovial fluid. Prior work had noted some motif variants in reactive arthritis blood and synovial fluid.

It was by quantitative 5'-RACE with molecular barcodes that TCR beta libraries were made. TCRdb reprocessed the 5' RACE reads with MiXCR, giving one entry per CDR3 protein. The data hold 150,000 to 250,000 distinct CDR3 sequences, with 9.5% to 15% observed a single time. The origin of this receptor is a male donor with ankylosing spondylitis or in good health (not recorded which). V usage is TRBV18 and J usage is TRBJ2-7, with TRBD1 matching over 7 bases. Material for sequencing was blood, either unsorted or a sorted T cell fraction (not recorded which). CDR3 nucleotides: TGTGCCAGCTCACCACCGACAGGGCAATCCTCCTACGAGCAGTACTTC. Protein: CASSPPTGQSSYEQYF.